This TCR beta chain derives from a study of blood T cell repertoires in COVID-19 (TCRdb year 2020). In the study overall: Samples covering the acute and convalescent phases of COVID-19 were provided by collaborators in the United States, Italy and Spain. The material from the prospective study consisted of cDNA or gDNA derived from T cells, B-cell-depleted T cells, or PBMCs. The dataset comprised deeply sampled blood TCRbeta repertoires from subjects exposed to, actively infected with, or recovered from COVID-19. A freely available public database, intended as a resource for researchers studying the immune response to SARS-CoV-2, is where the repertoires were released. Samples were obtained from the ongoing ImmuneRACE study (first 160 participants) and from 1,200 or so subjects provided by 6 global collaborators. Sample metadata almost always included a de-identified subject ID, COVID-19 status, age in years and sex. Where HLA class I and class II types were available, the types were taken from metadata supplied by the sample provider, not from assay-based typing.

Enrolling through a virtual design, the prospective study's participants ranged in age from roughly 18 to 89 years and lived across around 25 United States geographic areas. In the prospective study, participants were assigned to cohorts based on the clinical history participants reported in a screening survey and a study questionnaire. In the prospective study, whole blood, serum and a nasopharyngeal or oropharyngeal swab were collected from each participant by mobile phlebotomists. Prospective study participants could optionally give additional blood draws and questionnaires over an approximately 2-month period. Blood samples from the prospective study were shipped frozen or at room temperature prior to DNA extraction. With regard to this clone: This receptor's antigen is unknown. Per-base quality was not reported, and no clone a single base away is much larger than it.

TCRbeta CDR3 regions were amplified from genomic DNA using the immunoSEQ Assay, a bias-controlled multiplex PCR. The study's own analysis went as follows. Nucleated cell counts per sample were estimated from amplification of reference gene primers within the assay. To quantify the absolute abundance of each unique TCRbeta CDR3 rearrangement, sequence reads were collapsed and filtered. For each sample, productive Simpson clonality was calculated by taking the square root of Simpson's diversity index across productive rearrangements. TCRdb's version of the immuneACCESS table is confined to in-frame rearrangements and falls short of the full clone set. An unresolved V gene accounts for under half of the shortfall where checked; the remainder is of unknown origin. Clone size and V and J calls were adopted from that table, with D and trimming inferred from the DNA. The sample contains under 350,000 clones, 80% to 90% of them found a single time. The ten largest clonotypes hold roughly 4% of the sample.

Summary of the overall study and its limitations: How much clinical and demographic metadata was included differed by source and by participant, and the metadata was provided uncurated.

The sample was PBMCs or T cells enriched from blood (not recorded which). The sequence was obtained from a woman aged 40 to 49 with acute COVID-19.

For the CDR3, the sequence is CAISVGGGSDYGYTF. Here is the DNA: TGTGCCATCAGTGTTGGGGGGGGTTCGGACTATGGCTACACCTTC. The chain uses TRBV10-3 and TRBJ1-2; TRBD1 is a weak D gene call, 5 bases matching. Measured from the cysteine to the phenylalanine, the CDR3 is 15 residues long. Only CDR3 DNA is held: 45 bases, read in frame from base 1. The germline V gene sets CDR1 to ENHRY and CDR2 to SYGVKD. The junction shows trimming of 4 bases on V and 3 bases on J, plus 15 bases between the germline ends.